This note documents a single TCR beta chain sequence. The target antigen is unknown. Germline CDR1 reads SGHVS; CDR2 reads FQNEAQ. The germline V and J ends were trimmed by 3 bases and 8 bases, with 14 bases remaining between them. The CDR3 consists of 15 residues. The sample belongs to a study of T cell clonotyping in hematopoietic cell transplantation. Study information: Recipients' pretransplant samples followed cytoreduction.

Time point in this sample: recipient sample about 28 days before transplant, after cytoreduction. Study-wide findings and caveats: Pathologically expanded recipient clonotypes increased progressively from day 30 to day 180 as diversity fell.

Assay used: immunoSEQ multiplex PCR; TCRdb lists only in-frame clones, some missing. The table lists some 29,000 clones, around 82% of them singletons, with around 2% in the top ten. The TCR sequence derives from a man between 35 and 55 years old with acute myeloid leukemia. Some clones in this sample may be carry-over from other donors' samples. The chain couples TRBV7-8 to TRBJ1-6, with D hard to call. This material consisted of peripheral blood mononuclear cells, taken before stem cell transplant. The CDR3 protein is CASSFQGLEDSPLHF. In DNA form, the CDR3 reads TGTGCCAGCAGCTTTCAAGGTCTCGAGGATTCACCCCTCCACTTT.